This T cell receptor beta chain was retrieved from a study of CXCR3-negative and CXCR3-positive naive CD8 T cells. Points from the study as a whole: Naive cells that were CXCR3-positive had more hydrophobic TRB CDR3s (compared with CXCR3-negative naive cells). Naive subsets showed comparable surface CD5, and TCR interaction strength was also inferred from TRB CDR3 physicochemistry.

Carrying UMI labels, the TRB cDNA libraries were prepared through 5' RACE. TCRdb reprocessed the 5' RACE reads and reports one entry per CDR3 protein, with no DNA. The table for this sample gives 50,000 to 65,000 distinct CDR3 sequences. The length of the CDR3 is 18 residues. Germline assignment: CDR1 WSHSY and CDR2 SAAADI. In regard to this clonotype: Antigen: not known.

Naive CD8+ T lymphocytes were specified as CD45RO-CCR7+CD27+CD95-. The TCR originated in a human donor in good health. Some clones in this sample may be carry-over from other donors' samples. The sequenced sample consisted of naive CXCR3+ CD8+ T cells from blood. Subset specified: CD45RO-CCR7+CD27+CD95- naive CD8+ T cells expressing CXCR3 (TNR3+). The chain has TRBV10-2 and TRBJ2-3; TCRdb's assignment of TRBD2 cannot be checked, as there is no DNA. The chain's CDR3 is CASSDPHLTSGVKDTQYF.